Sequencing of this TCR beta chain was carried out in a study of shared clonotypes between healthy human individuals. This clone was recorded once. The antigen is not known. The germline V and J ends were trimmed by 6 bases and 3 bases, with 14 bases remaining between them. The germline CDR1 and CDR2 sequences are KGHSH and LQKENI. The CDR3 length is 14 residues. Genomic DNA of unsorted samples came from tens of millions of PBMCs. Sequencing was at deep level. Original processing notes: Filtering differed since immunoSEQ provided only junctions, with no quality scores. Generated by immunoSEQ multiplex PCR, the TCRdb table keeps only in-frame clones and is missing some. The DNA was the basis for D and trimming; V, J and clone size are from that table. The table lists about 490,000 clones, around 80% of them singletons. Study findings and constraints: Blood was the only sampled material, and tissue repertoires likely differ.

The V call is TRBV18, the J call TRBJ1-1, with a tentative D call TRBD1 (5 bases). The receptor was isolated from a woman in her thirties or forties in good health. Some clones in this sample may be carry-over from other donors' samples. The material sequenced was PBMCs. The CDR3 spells CASSPGISDTEAFF. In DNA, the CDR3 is TGTGCCAGCTCGCCAGGGATTTCGGACACTGAAGCTTTCTTT.